This note documents a single T cell receptor beta chain sequence. Its target is unknown. Extracted from the samples, RNA was reverse transcribed into cDNA to serve as the sequencing template. Data came from immunoSEQ multiplex PCR; TCRdb stores just in-frame clones and leaves some out. Found here are about 92,000 clones, 44% of them singletons; the top ten hold roughly 18%. This record belongs to a study of CD8+ T cells in alopecia areata. Study information: Oral tofacitinib (5 to 10 mg twice daily) was administered to treated patients.

General study results and limits: Expanded CD8+ clones among the top 100, and scalp clonality, were significantly decreased by tofacitinib. Many of the expanded lesional clones endured in scalp and blood while on tofacitinib.

Treatment in this sample: oral pan-JAK inhibitor, 5-10 mg twice daily. Researchers took lesional scalp punch biopsies and peripheral blood from people who were alopecia areata patients. Trimming removed 4 bases from V and 6 bases from J, with 23 bases in between. The CDR3 runs 16 residues. Germline CDR1 and CDR2: SGHRS and YFSETQ. The clonotype comes from a human donor with alopecia areata. The specimen comprised CD8+ T cells sorted from blood, sampled at week 24, from a patient treated with tofacitinib. J is TRBJ2-7 and V is TRBV5-1; the D call may be TRBD1 or TRBD2 (6 bases each). The CDR3 DNA sequence: TGCGCCAGCAGCCCGCGCCCCGGGAAAGAGGGGGGCGAGCAGTACTTC. This translates into CASSPRPGKEGGEQYF.